This T cell receptor (beta chain) was identified in a study of CD8 T cells in Susac syndrome. Included as multiple sclerosis controls were treatment-naive patients who had stable or active relapsing-remitting disease. Germline CDR1 SEHNR, CDR2 FQNEAQ (reference sequence). The length of the CDR3 is 15 residues. V was shortened by 8 bases and J by 3 bases, with 14 bases between the two germline ends. Reverse transcription used roughly 0.45 to 1 ug RNA and random hexamers. Amplification of TCR beta CDR3 spanned 54 Vbeta and 13 Jbeta via immunoSEQ multiplex PCR. TCRdb fed the immunoSEQ multiplex PCR reads into MiXCR, producing one record per CDR3 protein. The data show some 200,000 distinct CDR3 sequences, 90% to 95% seen once.

The sequenced sample consisted of CD4+ T cells from PBMCs. The receptor was isolated from a human donor with multiple sclerosis. J is TRBJ2-6 and V is TRBV7-9; D not resolved. The CDR3 region has the DNA TGTGCCAGCGCCATTCGAAGTAGTGGGGCCAACGTCCTGACTTTC. Its translation: CASAIRSSGANVLTF.